One sample yielded the 4 T cell receptor beta chains listed below, sequenced in a study of blood T cell repertoires in COVID-19 (dated by TCRdb to 2020 to 2021). Library creation used the immunoSEQ multiplex PCR assay. As stored in TCRdb, this immuneACCESS dataset retains in-frame rearrangements with V and J assigned. A fraction of the clones does not appear; measured against another copy, unresolved V genes explain less than half of the discrepancy, and the remainder lacks a known reason. The sample table contains more than 300,000 clones; only one count was recorded for approximately 90% of them. The ten largest clones add up to more than 0.95% of the sample. The sequenced sample was PBMCs or T cells enriched from blood (not recorded which). The receptors here all came from a young woman who had recovered from COVID-19.

The chain employs TRBV4-2 and TRBJ1-5, with 7 bases fitting TRBD1. Trimming removed 1 base from V and 4 bases from J; junction bases left unmatched: 4. The CDR3 has 15 amino acids. Germline assignment: CDR1 LGHNA and CDR2 YNFKEQ. The CDR3 region is CASSQGGGRNQPQHF. The CDR3 DNA follows: TGTGCCAGCAGCCAAGGAGGGGGCCGAAATCAGCCCCAGCATTTT.

The CDR3 sequence is CASSLDRGRTDTQYF. For the CDR3, the DNA is TGTGCCAGTAGTCTCGACAGGGGGCGCACAGATACGCAGTATTTT. The chain uses TRBV19 and TRBJ2-3, with 10 bases that match TRBD1. CDR3 length: 15 residues. Germline CDR1 is LNHDA and CDR2 is SQIVND (reference sequence). With 5 bases clipped from V and 1 base from J, the junction kept 3 bases outside the gene matches.

This clone was detected a few times. This rearrangement joins TRBV6-2 or TRBV6-3 to TRBJ2-7; unclear D gene. Germline V gene sequence: CDR1 MNHEY, CDR2 SVGEGT. V was shortened by 2 bases and J by 2 bases, with 13 bases between the two germline ends. CDR3 length equals 15 residues. This chain's CDR3 is CASSYDAGTTYEQYF. Here the CDR3 DNA reads TGTGCCAGCAGTTACGATGCAGGCACCACCTACGAGCAGTACTTC.

The chain joins TRBV19 to TRBJ1-1; no firm D call. The CDR3 spans 13 residues. The ends were cut back, 3 bases at V and 5 bases at J, with 10 bases in the middle. Per germline, CDR1 LNHDA and CDR2 SQIVND (reference sequence). The chain's CDR3 is CASSMGSGTEAFF. Here the CDR3 DNA reads TGTGCCAGTAGTATGGGTTCGGGTACTGAAGCTTTCTTT.